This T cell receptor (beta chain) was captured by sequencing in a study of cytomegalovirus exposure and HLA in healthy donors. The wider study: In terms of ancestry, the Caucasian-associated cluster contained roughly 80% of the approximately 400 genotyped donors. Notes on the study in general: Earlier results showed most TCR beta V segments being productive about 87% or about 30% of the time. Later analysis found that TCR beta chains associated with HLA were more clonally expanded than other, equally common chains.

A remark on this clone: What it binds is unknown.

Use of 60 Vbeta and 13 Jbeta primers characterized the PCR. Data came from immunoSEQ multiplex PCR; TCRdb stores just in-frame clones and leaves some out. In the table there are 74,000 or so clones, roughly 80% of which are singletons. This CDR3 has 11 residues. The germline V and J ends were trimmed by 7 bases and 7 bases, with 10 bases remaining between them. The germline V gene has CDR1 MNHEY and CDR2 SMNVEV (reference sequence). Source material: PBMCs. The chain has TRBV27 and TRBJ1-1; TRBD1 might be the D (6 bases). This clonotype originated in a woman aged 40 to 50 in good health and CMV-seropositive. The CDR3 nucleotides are TGTGCCAGCACCCAGGGGCATGAAGCTTTCTTT. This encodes CASTQGHEAFF.